This TCR beta chain was captured by sequencing in a study of blood T cell repertoires in COVID-19. Overall study: Spain, Italy and the United States supplied samples that represented acute and convalescent COVID-19. From T cells, B-cell-depleted T cells, or PBMCs came the material, which was cDNA or gDNA.

How the authors handled the data: Scientists estimated how many nucleated cells there were by amplifying reference gene primers. Sequencing used immunoSEQ multiplex PCR; TCRdb keeps in-frame clones, though not all of them. V, J and clone size are taken as reported in that table, and D and trimming were inferred from the DNA itself. Seen here are 200,000 to 250,000 clones, around three quarters observed once, and the top ten hold less than 7%. J was trimmed by 7 bases and V by 7 bases; bases with no gene match: 3. This CDR3 has 12 residues. The germline CDR1 and CDR2 sequences are WSHSY and SAAADI. This clone was seen only once.

The origin of this receptor is a woman in her seventies with acute or convalescent COVID-19. The sample was peripheral blood. The chain joins TRBV10-2 to TRBJ2-2; 7 bases align to TRBD1. The CDR3 loop reads CASTRGSGELFF. In DNA form, the CDR3 reads TGCGCCAGCACCAGGGGGAGCGGGGAGCTGTTTTTT.